This T cell receptor (beta chain) was sequenced during a study of CD8 T cells in ankylosing spondylitis. The CDR3 length is 13 residues. Germline CDR1 is MDHEN and CDR2 is SYDVKM. V was clipped by 7 bases and J by 5 bases, with 11 bases between them. The table lists this clonotype with a few counts. MiXCR, applied by TCRdb to the 5' RACE reads, yields one record per CDR3 protein. The sample shows under 450,000 distinct CDR3 sequences, about 20% of them seen only once. The sequence came from a male donor with ankylosing spondylitis or in good health (not recorded which). The sample taken for sequencing was blood, either unsorted or a sorted T cell fraction (not recorded which). V is TRBV28 and J is TRBJ2-2, with unresolved D. In DNA, the CDR3 is TGTGCCAGCACGTTAGGCCCAACCGGGGAGCTGTTTTTT. Translation gives CASTLGPTGELFF.